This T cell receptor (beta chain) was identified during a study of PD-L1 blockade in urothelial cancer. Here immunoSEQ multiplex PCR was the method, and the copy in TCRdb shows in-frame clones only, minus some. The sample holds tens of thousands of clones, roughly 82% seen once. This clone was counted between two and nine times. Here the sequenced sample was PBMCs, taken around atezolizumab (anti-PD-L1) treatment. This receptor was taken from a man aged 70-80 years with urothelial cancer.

The CDR3 coding sequence is TGTGCCATATCAGTCCAGGGAGGGTACACCATATATTTT. Its translation: CAISVQGGYTIYF. The gene calls are TRBV7-2 and TRBJ1-3, with a weak D call TRBD1 (5 bases). The CDR3 runs 13 residues. Trimming removed 10 bases at V and 8 bases at J, with 18 bases between. Germline assignment: CDR1 SGHTA and CDR2 FQGNSA.